A selection of T cell receptor beta chains follows, all from one sample in a study of cytomegalovirus exposure and HLA in healthy donors. Sequenced by immunoSEQ multiplex PCR; TCRdb stores in-frame clones only, minus some. Of tens of thousands of clones listed, 84% are singletons. The sequencing input was PBMCs. These receptors were taken from a man younger than 35 in good health and CMV-seronegative. The CDR3 runs from the conserved cysteine through the conserved F or W. Each record gives: J gene, V gene, D gene, clone size, CDR3 length, CDR3 protein, CDR3 DNA. D genes are given only for firm matches. Expanded clones get a size class; other rows say once, few or many, or leave the size out.

J: TRBJ2-7; V: TRBV6-1; D: TRBD2; size: -; length: 16; CDR3: CASSEIGLALIYEQYF; DNA: TGTGCCAGCAGTGAAATTGGACTAGCGTTGATATACGAGCAGTACTTC
J: TRBJ2-3; V: TRBV9; D: TRBD1; size: -; length: 14; CDR3: CASTRDRNTDTQYF; DNA: TGTGCCAGCACCCGGGACAGGAACACAGATACGCAGTATTTT
J: TRBJ1-2; V: TRBV4-2; D: -; size: -; length: 16; CDR3: CASSQDWGAGLNGYTF; DNA: TGTGCCAGCAGCCAAGACTGGGGCGCGGGGCTAAATGGCTACACCTTC
J: TRBJ1-1; V: TRBV9; D: -; size: -; length: 14; CDR3: CASSVVAGNTEAFF; DNA: TGTGCCAGCAGCGTAGTTGCGGGGAACACTGAAGCTTTCTTT
J: TRBJ2-3; V: TRBV9; D: -; size: -; length: 13; CDR3: CASSGALTDTQYF; DNA: TGTGCCAGCAGCGGGGCCCTTACAGATACGCAGTATTTT
J: TRBJ1-5; V: TRBV18; D: TRBD1; size: -; length: 15; CDR3: CASSRGQVSNQPQHF; DNA: TGTGCCAGCTCACGGGGACAGGTTAGCAATCAGCCCCAGCATTTT
J: TRBJ2-7; V: TRBV28; D: -; size: -; length: 14; CDR3: CASSLFTGMHEQYF; DNA: TGTGCCAGCAGTTTATTTACAGGGATGCACGAGCAGTACTTC
J: TRBJ1-1; V: TRBV28; D: -; size: -; length: 11; CDR3: CASSTGTVAFF; DNA: TGTGCCAGCAGTACAGGGACGGTGGCTTTCTTT
J: TRBJ2-7; V: TRBV7-7; D: TRBD2; size: -; length: 15; CDR3: CASSLEWTSMDEQYF; DNA: TGTGCTAGCAGCTTAGAATGGACTAGCATGGACGAGCAGTACTTC
J: TRBJ1-1; V: TRBV10-1; D: -; size: -; length: 13; CDR3: CASSVSFGSEAFF; DNA: TGCGCCAGCAGTGTTTCCTTTGGCTCTGAAGCTTTCTTT
J: TRBJ2-3; V: TRBV27; D: -; size: once; length: 13; CDR3: CASSLSPGGTQYF; DNA: TGTGCCAGCAGTTTATCTCCCGGAGGTACGCAGTATTTT
J: TRBJ1-5; V: TRBV30; D: -; size: -; length: 13; CDR3: CAWNDRQNQPQHF; DNA: TGTGCCTGGAACGACAGACAAAATCAGCCCCAGCATTTT
J: TRBJ1-1; V: TRBV28; D: -; size: -; length: 13; CDR3: CASRFLGGTEAFF; DNA: TGTGCCAGCAGATTCTTAGGGGGCACTGAAGCTTTCTTT
J: TRBJ1-1; V: TRBV7-6; D: TRBD1; size: -; length: 14; CDR3: CASSLRGLGTEAFF; DNA: TGTGCCAGCAGCTTAAGGGGGCTAGGCACTGAAGCTTTCTTT
J: TRBJ2-6; V: TRBV19; D: -; size: -; length: 15; CDR3: CASIKGGAGANVLTF; DNA: TGTGCCAGTATCAAAGGGGGAGCTGGGGCCAACGTCCTGACTTTC
J: TRBJ1-1; V: TRBV6-1; D: -; size: -; length: 15; CDR3: CASRSPDRRNTEAFF; DNA: TGTGCCAGCAGGAGCCCTGACAGACGTAACACTGAAGCTTTCTTT
J: TRBJ1-2; V: TRBV7-9; D: -; size: -; length: 11; CDR3: CAIGHNYGYTF; DNA: TGTGCCATTGGCCATAACTATGGCTACACCTTC
J: TRBJ1-4; V: TRBV6-5; D: -; size: -; length: 15; CDR3: CASTLRRGFNEKLFF; DNA: TGTGCCAGCACCTTAAGGCGAGGTTTTAATGAAAAACTGTTTTTT
J: TRBJ1-1; V: TRBV30; D: -; size: -; length: 13; CDR3: CAWRDSTDTEAFF; DNA: TGTGCCTGGAGGGACTCTACTGACACTGAAGCTTTCTTT
J: TRBJ2-6; V: TRBV19; D: -; size: once; length: 16; CDR3: CASNPGRDSGANVLTF; DNA: TGTGCCAGTAACCCCGGGCGGGACTCTGGGGCCAACGTCCTGACTTTC
J: TRBJ1-2; V: TRBV7-6; D: -; size: -; length: 15; CDR3: CASSLELGRSHGYTF; DNA: TGTGCCAGCAGCTTAGAACTTGGGCGAAGTCATGGCTACACCTTC
J: TRBJ1-1; V: TRBV15; D: -; size: -; length: 13; CDR3: CATSRTRWTEAFF; DNA: TGTGCCACCAGCAGAACCCGGTGGACTGAAGCTTTCTTT
J: TRBJ1-2; V: TRBV6-6; D: -; size: -; length: 15; CDR3: CASWAGGSTNYGYTF; DNA: TGTGCCAGCTGGGCGGGTGGTTCGACTAACTATGGCTACACCTTC
J: TRBJ2-1; V: TRBV27; D: TRBD2; size: -; length: 14; CDR3: CASSLRTSSNEQFF; DNA: TGTGCCAGCAGTTTACGGACTAGCAGTAATGAGCAGTTCTTC
J: TRBJ2-7; V: TRBV2; D: TRBD1; size: -; length: 15; CDR3: CASRQTGTVTHEQYF; DNA: TGTGCCAGCAGACAAACCGGGACAGTAACCCACGAGCAGTACTTC
J: TRBJ1-4; V: TRBV5-1; D: -; size: -; length: 13; CDR3: CASSFSPREKLFF; DNA: TGCGCCAGCAGCTTTAGTCCAAGAGAAAAACTGTTTTTT
J: TRBJ2-1; V: TRBV9; D: TRBD1; size: -; length: 16; CDR3: CASSARGPRDDNEQFF; DNA: TGTGCCAGCAGCGCCAGGGGGCCCCGAGATGACAATGAGCAGTTCTTC
J: TRBJ2-7; V: TRBV6-1; D: TRBD2; size: few; length: 16; CDR3: CASSEGRLAGFYEQYF; DNA: TGTGCCAGCAGTGAAGGTAGACTAGCGGGGTTCTACGAGCAGTACTTC